Listed here are 27 T cell receptor beta chains from one sample, sequenced in a study of blood T cells in healthy people across ages. A second about 7 to 11 cycle PCR used barcoded and J-beta primers. TCRdb analysed the 5' RACE reads with MiXCR anew, one entry per CDR3 protein. The sample has roughly 1.6 million distinct CDR3 sequences; roughly 32% are singletons. The sequencing sample was made of blood. These TCRs come from a woman in her twenties or thirties in good health.

This chain connects TRBV27 to TRBJ2-3, with 10 positions matching TRBD1. The length of the CDR3 is 14 residues. Germline V gene sequence: CDR1 MNHEY, CDR2 SMNVEV (reference sequence). V lost 6 bases, J lost 5 bases, and 5 bases stayed unmatched. CDR3 amino acids: CASRRQGAKDTQYF. The CDR3 coding sequence is TGTGCCAGCAGGCGACAGGGGGCGAAAGATACGCAGTATTTT.

This sequence joins TRBV20-1 and TRBJ2-7, with 8 bases identical to TRBD2. V shed 4 bases and J 0 bases; nucleotides not matched to a gene: 17. This CDR3 spans 18 amino acids. CDR1 is DFQATT and CDR2 is SNEGSKA in the germline V gene (reference sequence). The CDR3 region is CSAKDLKASGRSSYEQYF. For the CDR3, the DNA is TGCAGTGCTAAAGATCTAAAGGCTAGCGGGCGGAGCTCCTACGAGCAGTACTTC.

This clonotype appeared once. A much larger clone differs by one base, so this may be a read error. The chain has TRBV4-1 and TRBJ2-1; D possibly corresponds to TRBD2 (6 bases). The CDR3 covers 16 residues. Per germline, CDR1 MGHRA and CDR2 YSYEKL. The CDR3 is CTSSQASGRRRGEQFF. Written as DNA, the CDR3 is TGCACCAGCAGCCAAGCATCGGGGAGGCGCCGGGGTGAGCAGTTCTTC.

This clonotype was seen a handful of times. This chain joins TRBV12-3 or TRBV12-4 and TRBJ1-5; tentatively, D is TRBD1 (5 bases). CDR3 length: 12 residues. The V end was cut by 6 bases, the J end by 7 bases, with 10 bases between. The CDR3 DNA reads as TGTGCCAGCAGGCCCGGGACCCAGCCCCAGCATTTT. It yields the protein CASRPGTQPQHF.

This clonotype has just one count. The V and J genes are TRBV18 and TRBJ1-1; D is uncertain. V was cut by 1 base and J by 7 bases, with 13 bases left in between. Germline CDR1 reads KGHSH; CDR2 reads LQKENI. The length of the CDR3 is 14 residues. Here the CDR3 reads CASSPRGQSFEAFF. The CDR3 DNA sequence: TGTGCCAGCTCACCACGAGGGCAGTCATTTGAAGCTTTCTTT. The full variable domain, in which reference TRBV18 and TRBJ1-1 provide the parts outside the CDR3, is NAGVMQNPRHLVRRRGQEARLRCSPMKGHSHVYWYRQLPEEGLKFMVYLQKENIIDESGMPKERFSAEFPKEGPSILRIQQVVRGDSAAYFCASSPRGQSFEAFFGQGTRLTVV.

The gene calls are TRBV20-1 and TRBJ2-3, with 7 bases lining up with TRBD2. The germline V gene encodes CDR1 DFQATT and CDR2 SNEGSKA (reference sequence). Trimming removed 2 bases from V and 4 bases from J; junction bases left unmatched: 9. The CDR3 has 15 residues. CDR3 nucleotide sequence: TGCAGTGCTAGACGGCGGGGGAGCCAGTCAGATACGCAGTATTTT. Amino acids: CSARRRGSQSDTQYF.

The chain has TRBV2 and TRBJ1-1, with D possibly being TRBD1 (6 bases). Per germline, CDR1 SNHLY and CDR2 FYNNEI. This CDR3 spans 16 amino acids. Trimming pared 1 base from V and 4 bases from J, leaving 16 bases between. The CDR3 DNA reads as TGTGCCAGCAGTGAAGATCTAGCAGGGGCGGGCACTGAAGCTTTCTTT. This sequence encodes CASSEDLAGAGTEAFF.

This clonotype has just a few counts. One junction end does not reproduce the germline sequence, and a read error may be involved. The rearrangement uses TRBV20-1 and TRBJ2-7, with TRBD1 as a possible D gene (5 bases). The CDR3 is made up of 12 amino acids. Germline CDR1 DFQATT, CDR2 SNEGSKA (reference sequence). The CDR3 is CSSSGNLNERYF. Here the CDR3 DNA reads TGCAGTTCGTCAGGGAATCTAAACGAGCGGTACTTC.

This clonotype was found a few times. The CDR3 coding sequence is TGTGCCAGCAGTTTAGGGGGACTAGGCGGGGCCTACGAGCAGTACTTC. It translates to CASSLGGLGGAYEQYF. The genes are TRBV12-3 or TRBV12-4 and TRBJ2-7, with 8 bases matching TRBD2. The CDR3 totals 16 residues. Trimming cost V 1 base and J 2 bases; bases outside gene matches: 7.

This clonotype was picked up a small number of times. The chain is built from TRBV18 and TRBJ2-7, with D possibly TRBD1 on 6 matching bases. The assigned J gene may be wrong: the sequence end matches TRBJ2-5 better. Germline V CDR1 and CDR2: KGHSH, LQKENI. The CDR3 totals 15 residues. CDR3 amino acids: CASSPRQGMMETQYF. CDR3 nucleotides: TGTGCCAGCTCACCGAGGCAGGGGATGATGGAGACCCAGTACTTC.

This chain joins TRBV4-1 and TRBJ1-1; TRBD1 agrees at 7 bases. This CDR3 has 15 amino acids. The germline V gene has CDR1 MGHRA and CDR2 YSYEKL. The V and J ends lost 4 bases and 0 bases, in that order; junction bases with no gene match: 5. CDR3 sequence (DNA): TGCGCCAGCAGCCTAAATACAGGGGTGAACACTGAAGCTTTCTTT. It is translated as CASSLNTGVNTEAFF.

This chain links TRBV7-9 with TRBJ1-1; D gene ambiguous. Germline CDR1 reads SEHNR; CDR2 reads FQNEAQ (reference sequence). This CDR3 has 16 amino acids. Trimming took off 2 bases at V and 3 bases at J, with 16 bases between the two ends. The CDR3 sequence: CASSLRDYQADTEAFF. CDR3 coding DNA: TGTGCCAGCAGCTTACGGGATTACCAGGCGGACACTGAAGCTTTCTTT.

As concerns this clonotype: One end of the junction is discordant with germline, which a read error may explain. The chain is built from TRBV6-1 and TRBJ2-1; 8 positions agree with TRBD2. The CDR3 extends over 15 amino acids. In germline, CDR1 is MNHNS, CDR2 SASEGT. The CDR3 DNA reads TGTGCCAGCGGTGACCGGCGGGGGGTTTACAATGAGCAGTTCTTC. This translates into CASGDRRGVYNEQFF.

This clonotype was found a few times. The gene calls are TRBV28 and TRBJ2-7; 8 nucleotides line up with TRBD1. The V and J ends lost 5 bases and 3 bases, in that order; junction bases with no gene match: 9. Germline CDR1 and CDR2: MDHEN and SYDVKM. The CDR3 is 15 amino acids. CDR3 protein: CASSVTGTGLYEQYF. In nucleotides, the CDR3 is TGTGCCAGCAGTGTGACCGGGACAGGCCTCTACGAGCAGTACTTC.

This clonotype showed up just a few times. The V gene is TRBV27, the J gene TRBJ2-1; possible D gene TRBD2, 5 bases. The length of the CDR3 is 14 residues. Germline CDR1 and CDR2: MNHEY and SMNVEV (reference sequence). The ends were cut back, 4 bases at V and 4 bases at J, with 11 bases in the middle. CDR3 DNA: TGTGCCAGCAGTTCGCGTAGGGAGTACAATGAGCAGTTCTTC. Encoded protein: CASSSRREYNEQFF.

This clonotype was observed a handful of times. The genes are TRBV29-1 and TRBJ2-1; D is perhaps TRBD2 (6 bases). V lost 5 bases and J lost 2, with 10 bases in between. This CDR3 contains 13 residues. Germline V lookup: CDR1 SQVTM, CDR2 ANQGSEA. In nucleotides, the CDR3 is TGCAGCGTTTCGGGCGGGGCCTACAATGAGCAGTTCTTC. Its translation: CSVSGGAYNEQFF.

This clonotype was counted a few times. The chain carries TRBV6-2 or TRBV6-3 and TRBJ2-7; D perhaps matches TRBD1 (6 bases). The CDR3 length is 14 residues. The V and J ends lost 6 bases and 2 bases respectively, with 14 bases between them. In germline, CDR1 is MNHEY, CDR2 SVGEGT. In DNA form, the CDR3 reads TGTGCCAGCAGCTATAGGGGGTTCACCTACGAGCAGTACTTC. This codes for CASSYRGFTYEQYF.

Concerning this clonotype itself: The junction does not match germline at one end; this may be a read error. V gene TRBV15 combines with J gene TRBJ1-3; D not certain. The germline V gene has CDR1 LNHNV and CDR2 YYDKDF (reference sequence). The CDR3 totals 12 residues. Here the CDR3 reads CAASRARNTIYF. CDR3 DNA: TGTGCCGCCAGCAGAGCAAGAAACACCATATATTTT.

This rearrangement joins TRBV6-2 or TRBV6-3 to TRBJ2-5, with D possibly TRBD1 on 5 matching bases. The J call may not be correct, given that the DNA end is closer to TRBJ2-7. The CDR3 contains 13 residues. The germline V gene encodes CDR1 MNHEY and CDR2 SVGEGT. CDR3 nucleotide sequence: TGTGCCAGCAGTCCCAAGGGGTCGAACGAGCAGTACTTC. Translated, it gives CASSPKGSNEQYF.

The genes are TRBV20-1 and TRBJ2-5; tentative D call: TRBD2 (7 bases). CDR1 is DFQATT and CDR2 is SNEGSKA in the germline V gene (reference sequence). V shed 0 bases and J shed 0 bases, with 14 bases lying between them. CDR3 length: 16 amino acids. The CDR3 nucleotides read TGCAGTGCTAGAGATCCCGGGGGGCCCCACCAAGAGACCCAGTACTTC. Translated: CSARDPGGPHQETQYF.

This CDR3 is CASSADRDYNSPLHF. The CDR3 region has the DNA TGCGCCAGCAGTGCGGACAGAGACTATAATTCACCCCTCCACTTT. V usage is TRBV10-2 and J usage is TRBJ1-6, with D possibly TRBD1 on 6 matching bases. CDR1 is WSHSY and CDR2 is SAAADI in the germline V gene. This CDR3 has 15 residues. V shed 4 bases and J shed 3 bases, with 10 bases lying between them.

The table lists this clonotype with many counts. V usage is TRBV7-9 and J usage is TRBJ2-1, with 7 bases aligning to TRBD2. Trimming at V came to 5 bases and at J to 6 bases, leaving 7 bases not matched to a gene. The germline V gene encodes CDR1 SEHNR and CDR2 FQNEAQ (reference sequence). This CDR3 spans 14 amino acids. This CDR3 reads CASSEGGLSNEQFF. The CDR3 DNA reads TGTGCCAGCAGCGAGGGAGGGTTGAGCAATGAGCAGTTCTTC.

In this sample, this clonotype turned up once. This chain connects TRBV28 to TRBJ2-5; the D gene is possibly TRBD1 (6 bases). V was pared by 3 bases and J by 4 bases, with 12 bases between. CDR1 and CDR2 from the germline V gene are MDHEN and SYDVKM. The CDR3 covers 14 residues. CDR3 sequence: CASSFDAGAETQYF. The CDR3 DNA follows: TGTGCCAGCAGTTTTGATGCAGGGGCAGAGACCCAGTACTTC.

This clonotype was seen more than once but under ten times. The chain uses TRBV9 and TRBJ2-3; 10 bases map to TRBD2. Germline CDR1 is SGDLS and CDR2 is YYNGEE. This CDR3 spans 17 amino acids. The J segment lost 5 bases and the V segment lost 5 bases, leaving 14 bases of the junction unmatched. The CDR3, as DNA: TGTGCCAGCAGTGATCGGACTAGCGGAGGCTTAGGAGATACGCAGTATTTT. Its protein product is CASSDRTSGGLGDTQYF. The entire variable domain, with the rest obtained from reference TRBV9 and TRBJ2-3, is as follows: DSGVTQTPKHLITATGQRVTLRCSPRSGDLSVYWYQQSLDQGLQFLIQYYNGEERAKGNILERFSAQQFPDLHSELNLSSLELGDSALYFCASSDRTSGGLGDTQYFGPGTRLTVL.

This clonotype turned up a few times. A much larger clone lies a single base off, so this may be a read error. V usage is TRBV10-3 and J usage is TRBJ2-4; 7 nucleotides line up with TRBD2. The end of the DNA aligns better with TRBJ2-7, so the J call may be wrong. The germline V gene has CDR1 ENHRY and CDR2 SYGVKD. The CDR3 loop spans 15 amino acids. This CDR3 is CAISEGTIGTYEQYF. Written as DNA, the CDR3 is TGTGCCATCAGCGAGGGGACTATCGGAACCTACGAGCAGTACTTC.

V usage is TRBV2 and J usage is TRBJ2-4, with D possibly TRBD1 on 5 matching bases. The J call may be incorrect, as the DNA end agrees better with TRBJ2-7. Germline V gene lookup returns CDR1 SNHLY and CDR2 FYNNEI. The CDR3 runs 16 residues. CDR3 sequence reads: CASSEGTLGKAYEQYF. The CDR3 coding sequence is TGTGCCAGCAGTGAAGGGACATTGGGGAAGGCCTACGAGCAGTACTTC.

This clonotype was recorded at least ten times. The chain employs TRBV5-1 and TRBJ1-2; possible D gene TRBD1, 6 bases. This CDR3 is built from 12 residues. Per the germline V gene, CDR1 is SGHRS and CDR2 is YFSETQ. Between the trimmed V and J ends, which lost 0 bases and 8 bases, there was a span of 8 bases. CDR3 amino acids: CASSLDREGYTF. The CDR3, as DNA: TGCGCCAGCAGCTTGGACAGGGAAGGCTACACCTTC.